This passage covers 4 T cell receptor beta chains from one sample sequenced in a study of identifying expanded T cells in peripheral blood. Clones were sequenced by immunoSEQ multiplex PCR, and TCRdb holds only the in-frame ones, with some missing. This sample has about 100,000 clones; 88% occur once, and the top ten carry approximately 4%. The specimen was blood. These receptors were obtained from a person aged 18-70 years in good health.

This chain connects TRBV7-9 to TRBJ2-5, with 9 bases aligning to TRBD2. The CDR3 spans 15 residues. CDR1 is SEHNR, CDR2 FQNEAQ, per germline (reference sequence). V lost 5 bases and J lost 7; bases outside the gene matches: 11. The CDR3 bases are TGTGCCAGCAGCCCCCCGAGCGGGGGGCAGGGGACCCAGTACTTC. It specifies CASSPPSGGQGTQYF.

The genes are TRBV19 and TRBJ2-7; D uncertain. The CDR3 length is 11 residues. Germline CDR1 LNHDA, CDR2 SQIVND (reference sequence). V lost 5 bases, J lost 3 bases, and 5 bases lay in between. CDR3 nucleotides: TGTGCCAGTAGTGCGGACTACGAGCAGTACTTC. Translated, it gives CASSADYEQYF. Full variable domain (remainder filled in from reference TRBV19 and TRBJ2-7): DGGITQSPKYLFRKEGQNVTLSCEQNLNHDAMYWYRQDPGQGLRLIYYSQIVNDFQKGDIAEGYSVSREKKESFPLTVTSAQKNPTAFYLCASSADYEQYFGPGTRLTVT.

V usage is TRBV27 and J usage is TRBJ2-1; D not resolved. The CDR3 covers 12 residues. Trimming left V 2 bases short and J 7 bases short, with 6 bases between. Germline lookup yields CDR1 MNHEY and CDR2 SMNVEV (reference sequence). DNA for the CDR3: TGTGCCAGCAGTTTAATAGGAAATGAGCAGTTCTTC. Its protein product is CASSLIGNEQFF.

The rearrangement links TRBV12-5 to TRBJ2-1; D unclear. The CDR3 has 13 residues. The V and J ends lost 3 bases and 9 bases respectively, with 12 bases between them. Per the germline V gene, CDR1 is LGHNT and CDR2 is FRNRAP. The CDR3 is CASGLKEGTEQFF. The CDR3 bases are TGTGCTAGTGGTTTAAAGGAAGGCACTGAGCAGTTCTTC. Full variable domain (remainder filled in from reference TRBV12-5 and TRBJ2-1): DARVTQTPRHKVTEMGQEVTMRCQPILGHNTVFWYRQTMMQGLELLAYFRNRAPLDDSGMPKDRFSAEMPDATLATLKIQPSEPRDSAVYFCASGLKEGTEQFFGPGTRLTVL.